These 9 T cell receptor beta chains share one sample of origin, sequenced in a study of blood T cell repertoires in COVID-19. Libraries were prepared by immunoSEQ multiplex PCR; TCRdb keeps only in-frame clonotypes and omits some of them. Here the sample spans 410,000 or so clones, 70% to 90% being singletons. The source material was peripheral blood. The receptor source for this set is a woman between 40 and 55 years old with COVID-19, enrolled during active disease.

In its sample, this clone was seen once. The rearrangement uses TRBV12-3 or TRBV12-4 and TRBJ2-5; no clear D. Trimming stripped 5 bases from V and 2 bases from J, with 6 bases between. This CDR3 spans 12 amino acids. The CDR3 DNA follows: TGTGCCAGCAGTCAACAACAAGAGACCCAGTACTTC. This codes for CASSQQQETQYF.

The chain uses TRBV7-3 and TRBJ1-1; the D gene is possibly TRBD1 (5 bases). Germline CDR1 and CDR2: SGHTA and FQGTGA. V lost 4 bases, J lost 4 bases, and 16 bases lay in between. The CDR3 has 15 residues. Written as DNA, the CDR3 is TGTGCCAGCAGCTCCTCACGGGGGGTTGGCACTGAAGCTTTCTTT. Its translation is CASSSSRGVGTEAFF.

This chain uses TRBV2 with TRBJ2-3; no clear D. Germline V gene lookup returns CDR1 SNHLY and CDR2 FYNNEI. Trimming cost V 0 bases and J 3 bases, with 4 bases left between them. The CDR3 is 13 amino acids. The CDR3 DNA reads TGTGCCAGCAGTGAAGCCGGGACAGATACGCAGTATTTT. It translates to CASSEAGTDTQYF.

The V gene is TRBV14, the J gene TRBJ1-6; D might be TRBD1 (6 bases). The CDR3 runs 16 residues. Germline loops: CDR1 SGHDN, CDR2 FVKESK. V dropped 4 bases and J dropped 9 bases, with 19 bases sitting between them. This CDR3 reads CASSRQDSPSGSPLHF. The DNA for the CDR3 is TGTGCCAGCAGCCGTCAGGACAGTCCTTCGGGTTCACCCCTCCACTTT.

J is TRBJ1-1 and V is TRBV7-2; 7 bases fit TRBD1. Per the germline V gene, CDR1 is SGHTA and CDR2 is FQGNSA. After removal of 5 bases from V and 5 bases from J, the junction contained 5 bases not matched to a gene. This CDR3 is 13 amino acids long. This chain's CDR3 is CASSNRGGTEAFF. The CDR3 region has the DNA TGTGCCAGCAGCAACAGGGGTGGTACTGAAGCTTTCTTT.

This clone was counted once. This chain uses TRBV10-3 with TRBJ1-2; a possible D gene is TRBD1 (5 bases). Looked up from germline, CDR1 is ENHRY and CDR2 is SYGVKD. The CDR3 runs to 14 residues. The V gene lost 3 bases and the J gene lost 9 bases, with 17 bases spanning the gap. CDR3 DNA sequence: TGTGCCATCAGTGAAGGGCAGGGTATGAAGAGCTACACCTTC. This translates into CAISEGQGMKSYTF.

The chain links TRBV2 to TRBJ1-1; D uncertain. V was pared by 3 bases and J by 1 base, with 18 bases between. This CDR3 spans 17 amino acids. From germline, CDR1 is SNHLY and CDR2 FYNNEI. CDR3 coding DNA: TGTGCCAGCAGTGATTCTCGGAGCCCCCGCTCGAACACTGAAGCTTTCTTT. It encodes CASSDSRSPRSNTEAFF.

The sample holds a few counts of this clone. The chain combines TRBV4-2 with TRBJ2-7; 8 bases align to TRBD1. This CDR3 spans 17 amino acids. V gave up 3 bases and J gave up 4 bases; unmatched junction bases: 14. Germline assignment: CDR1 LGHNA and CDR2 YNFKEQ. The CDR3, as DNA: TGTGCCAGCAGCCACCCGGCCGAGACGCAGGGGGCGTACGAGCAGTACTTC. Its translation: CASSHPAETQGAYEQYF.

Note on this clone: Just one base apart from a much larger clone, this may be a read error. The J gene is TRBJ1-1, the V gene TRBV4-3; D uncertain. CDR3 length: 13 residues. V gave up 0 bases and J gave up 1 base, with 3 bases separating them. Germline CDR1 reads LGHNA; CDR2 reads YSLEER. CDR3 sequence reads: CASSQERNTEAFF. CDR3 bases: TGCGCCAGCAGCCAAGAGCGGAACACTGAAGCTTTCTTT.